These 9 T cell receptor beta chains originate from one sample sequenced in a study of PD-L1 blockade in urothelial cancer. Repertoires were generated with immunoSEQ multiplex PCR, while TCRdb's copy carries only in-frame clones and drops some. The top ten hold under 10% of the sample, which has about 90,000 clones, around four fifths seen once. Specified time point: peripheral blood 6 weeks after treatment start. This specimen was PBMCs, taken around atezolizumab (anti-PD-L1) treatment. These TCRs come from a man between 65 and 85 years old with urothelial cancer.

The chain employs TRBV9 and TRBJ1-2; no clear D. The V end lost 3 bases, the J end lost 4 bases, and 19 bases lay between the germline ends. From germline, CDR1 is SGDLS and CDR2 YYNGEE. There are 16 residues in the CDR3. The CDR3, as DNA: TGTGCCAGCAGCGCACAAATGTCGGGGAGTGGCTATGGCTACACCTTC. As protein: CASSAQMSGSGYGYTF.

The CDR3 nucleotides read TGTGCCAGCAGGAGGGATGGGTACTTTAATGAAAAACTGTTTTTT. Translating gives CASRRDGYFNEKLFF. The V call is TRBV2, the J call TRBJ1-4; D unclear. The V end was cut by 6 bases, the J end by 4 bases, with 15 bases between. Germline-derived CDR1 and CDR2 are SNHLY and FYNNEI. This CDR3 has 15 residues.

The V gene is TRBV6-1, the J gene TRBJ1-1; D gene uncertain. With 5 bases removed from V and 1 base from J, the gap between germline ends came to 11 bases. The CDR3 has 14 amino acids. CDR1 is MNHNS, CDR2 SASEGT, per germline. The CDR3 loop reads CASSMEGRNTEAFF. CDR3 DNA sequence: TGTGCCAGCAGTATGGAGGGCCGGAACACTGAAGCTTTCTTT.

The chain recombines TRBV5-1 with TRBJ2-5; D is perhaps TRBD2 (6 bases). Trimming cost V 5 bases and J 2 bases, with 13 bases left between them. Germline CDR1 SGHRS, CDR2 YFSETQ. The CDR3 covers 14 residues. DNA for the CDR3: TGCGCCAGCAGTTTCCGGGACTTACAAGAGACCCAGTACTTC. It yields the protein CASSFRDLQETQYF.

This clone has a handful of counts. Other DNA sequences from this sample encode an identical CDR3 as well. This chain connects TRBV2 to TRBJ1-1; 7 positions match TRBD1. The germline V gene encodes CDR1 SNHLY and CDR2 FYNNEI. The CDR3 is 13 amino acids. V was clipped by 5 bases and J by 2 bases; unmatched bases: 2. The CDR3 loop is CASSRDSNTEAFF. Written as DNA, the CDR3 is TGTGCCAGCAGTCGGGACAGCAACACTGAAGCTTTCTTT. The complete variable domain, with remaining parts taken from reference TRBV2 and TRBJ1-1, reads EPEVTQTPSHQVTQMGQEVILRCVPISNHLYFYWYRQILGQKVEFLVSFYNNEISEKSEIFDDQFSVERPDGSNFTLKIRSTKLEDSAMYFCASSRDSNTEAFFGQGTRLTVV.

The rearrangement links TRBV5-1 to TRBJ2-5, with 8 bases that match TRBD1. There are 16 residues in the CDR3. After removal of 2 bases from V and 5 bases from J, the junction contained 11 bases not matched to a gene. Germline V gene lookup returns CDR1 SGHRS and CDR2 YFSETQ. The CDR3 reads CASSFMTGVTGETQYF. CDR3 bases: TGCGCCAGCAGCTTTATGACAGGGGTCACCGGCGAGACCCAGTACTTC.

This rearrangement joins TRBV28 to TRBJ2-7, with 7 positions matching TRBD1. Germline assignment: CDR1 MDHEN and CDR2 SYDVKM. The CDR3 covers 12 residues. V was pared by 7 bases and J by 1 base, with 1 base of the junction left unmatched. DNA for the CDR3: TGTGCCAGCACGACAGGGTCCTACGAGCAGTACTTC. Residues: CASTTGSYEQYF.

J is TRBJ1-1 and V is TRBV5-1, with D tentatively TRBD1 (6 bases). Trimming removed 5 bases at V and 1 base at J, with 12 bases between. The V gene's germline CDR1 is SGHRS and CDR2 YFSETQ. The CDR3 length is 14 residues. CDR3 sequence (DNA): TGCGCCAGCAGAGGAGTAGGGGGGAACACTGAAGCTTTCTTT. This gives the protein CASRGVGGNTEAFF.

The chain employs TRBV29-1 and TRBJ2-5; 7 nucleotides line up with TRBD1. Per the germline V gene, CDR1 is SQVTM and CDR2 is ANQGSEA. CDR3 length: 14 residues. J was trimmed by 5 bases and V by 1 base; bases with no gene match: 7. The CDR3 DNA reads TGCAGCGTTGAAGGCGGGCAGGGGGAGGAGACCCAGTACTTC. It yields the protein CSVEGGQGEETQYF. The entire variable domain, with the rest obtained from reference TRBV29-1 and TRBJ2-5, is as follows: SAVISQKPSRDICQRGTSLTIQCQVDSQVTMMFWYRQQPGQSLTLIATANQGSEATYESGFVIDKFPISRPNLTFSTLTVSNMSPEDSSIYLCSVEGGQGEETQYFGPGTRLLVL.